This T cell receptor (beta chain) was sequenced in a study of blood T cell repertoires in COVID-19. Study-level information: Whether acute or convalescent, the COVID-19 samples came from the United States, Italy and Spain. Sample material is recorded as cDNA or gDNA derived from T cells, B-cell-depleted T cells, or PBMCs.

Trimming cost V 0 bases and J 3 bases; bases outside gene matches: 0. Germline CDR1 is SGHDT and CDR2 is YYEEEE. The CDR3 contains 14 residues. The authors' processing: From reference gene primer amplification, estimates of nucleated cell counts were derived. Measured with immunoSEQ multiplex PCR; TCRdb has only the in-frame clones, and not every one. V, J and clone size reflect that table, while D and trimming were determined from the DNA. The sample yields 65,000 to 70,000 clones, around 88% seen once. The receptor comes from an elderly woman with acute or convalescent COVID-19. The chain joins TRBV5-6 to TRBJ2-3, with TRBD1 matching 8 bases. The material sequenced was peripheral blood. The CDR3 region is CASSLGTGTDTQYF. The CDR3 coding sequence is TGTGCCAGCAGCTTGGGGACAGGGACAGATACGCAGTATTTT. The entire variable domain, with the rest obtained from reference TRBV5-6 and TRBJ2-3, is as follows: DAGVTQSPTHLIKTRGQQVTLRCSPKSGHDTVSWYQQALGQGPQFIFQYYEEEERQRGNFPDRFSGHQFPNYSSELNVNALLLGDSALYLCASSLGTGTDTQYFGPGTRLTVL.